The 16 T cell receptor beta chains presented below share a single source sample, sequenced in a study of blood T cell repertoires in COVID-19. Produced via immunoSEQ multiplex PCR; TCRdb's table is partial and in-frame only. The table has about 260,000 clones, 70% to 90% seen once. Sequencing input: peripheral blood. The receptors originated from a woman aged 55-69 years with COVID-19, enrolled during active disease.

The chain uses TRBV30 and TRBJ1-1; D might be TRBD1 (6 bases). Germline V CDR1 and CDR2: GTSNPN, SVGIG (reference sequence). The V and J ends lost 7 bases and 8 bases respectively, with 14 bases between them. The CDR3 runs to 11 residues. CDR3 residues: CAFTGIPEAFF. The CDR3 nucleotides read TGTGCCTTTACAGGGATTCCGGAAGCTTTCTTT.

The rearrangement uses TRBV28 and TRBJ2-3, with TRBD2 matching over 8 bases. Losses at the gene ends were 5 bases for V and 2 bases for J; bases not matched to a gene: 12. The CDR3 is made up of 17 amino acids. CDR1 is MDHEN and CDR2 is SYDVKM in the germline V gene. The CDR3 DNA sequence: TGTGCCAGCAGTCTCACTCGGACTAGCAGGGTCACAGATACGCAGTATTTT. Translated, it gives CASSLTRTSRVTDTQYF.

This clone was seen a few times. The chain couples TRBV30 to TRBJ1-1, with D possibly matching TRBD1 (5 bases). This CDR3 region has 14 residues. The V and J ends lost 4 bases and 3 bases respectively, with 15 bases between them. Germline CDR1 GTSNPN, CDR2 SVGIG (reference sequence). This chain's CDR3 is CAWNIRGGDTEAFF. The CDR3 coding sequence is TGTGCCTGGAACATTCGGGGGGGAGACACTGAAGCTTTCTTT.

The gene calls are TRBV11-2 and TRBJ1-4; no clear D gene. Germline V gene lookup returns CDR1 SGHAT and CDR2 FQNNGV. CDR3 length equals 16 residues. V lost 0 bases, J lost 0 bases, and 8 bases lay in between. CDR3 sequence: CASSLDLPATNEKLFF. The DNA for the CDR3 is TGTGCCAGCAGCTTAGATCTTCCTGCAACTAATGAAAAACTGTTTTTT.

This rearrangement joins TRBV9 to TRBJ1-1; 12 bases are a match to TRBD1. CDR3 length equals 17 residues. Germline assignment: CDR1 SGDLS and CDR2 YYNGEE. V gave up 4 bases and J gave up 5 bases; unmatched junction bases: 12. The CDR3 DNA reads as TGTGCCAGCAGCCCCTCCCTGGGACAGGGGGCTAGGACTGAAGCTTTCTTT. Amino acid sequence: CASSPSLGQGARTEAFF.

V and J are TRBV11-2 and TRBJ2-1, with 9 bases that match TRBD2. This CDR3 comprises 16 residues. In germline, CDR1 is SGHAT, CDR2 FQNNGV. The trim removed 1 base at V and 4 bases at J, leaving 5 bases unmatched. The CDR3 DNA is TGTGCCAGCAGCTTAGCTGCGGGAGGGTCGTACAATGAGCAGTTCTTC. Its protein is CASSLAAGGSYNEQFF.

The chain links TRBV3-1 (or the pseudogene TRBV3-2) to TRBJ1-5; TRBD1 might be the D (6 bases). This CDR3 has 16 amino acids. The V gene's germline CDR1 is LGHDT and CDR2 YNNKEL (reference sequence). The V end was cut by 4 bases, the J end by 7 bases, with 20 bases between. The CDR3 region has the DNA TGTGCCAGCAGCCCGACCTCACAGGGACCTGGGCAGCCCCAGCATTTT. This codes for CASSPTSQGPGQPQHF.

The chain is built from TRBV9 and TRBJ1-5; maybe TRBD1 (5 bases). V was cut by 0 bases and J by 3 bases, with 19 bases left in between. This CDR3 is 18 amino acids long. CDR1 is SGDLS, CDR2 YYNGEE, per germline. CDR3 sequence reads: CASSVASMWGDLNQPQHF. The CDR3 nucleotides are TGTGCCAGCAGCGTAGCGAGTATGTGGGGGGACCTCAATCAGCCCCAGCATTTT.

The chain is built from TRBV6-5 and TRBJ2-2; D call uncertain. V was pared by 8 bases and J by 3 bases, with 7 bases between. The CDR3 covers 12 residues. CDR1 and CDR2 (germline): MNHEY, SVGAGI. The CDR3 spells CASDLYTGELFF. The CDR3 coding sequence is TGTGCCAGCGACTTGTACACCGGGGAGCTGTTTTTT.

The V gene is TRBV19, the J gene TRBJ1-1; the D gene is possibly TRBD1 (6 bases). The germline V gene has CDR1 LNHDA and CDR2 SQIVND (reference sequence). CDR3 size: 12 residues. The V gene lost 5 bases and the J gene lost 6 bases, with 10 bases spanning the gap. CDR3 sequence (DNA): TGTGCCAGTAGTGCCACAGGGCCTGAAGCTTTCTTT. This translates into CASSATGPEAFF.

The chain is built from TRBV5-4 and TRBJ2-1, with D tentatively TRBD2 (6 bases). This CDR3 is built from 13 residues. Trimming shortened V by 0 bases and J by 8 bases, and 9 bases separated the two germline ends. The germline V gene encodes CDR1 SGHNT and CDR2 YYREEE (reference sequence). CDR3 bases: TGTGCCAGCAGCTTGGCCGGGAGCGATGAGCAGTTCTTC. This translates into CASSLAGSDEQFF.

The J gene is TRBJ2-7, the V gene TRBV7-2, with 9 bases lining up with TRBD1. After removal of 3 bases from V and 7 bases from J, the junction contained 7 bases not matched to a gene. The germline gives CDR1 SGHTA, CDR2 FQGNSA. This CDR3 region has 14 residues. For the CDR3, the DNA is TGTGCCAGCAGCTTCGGGACAGGGTCCCGGGAGCAGTACTTC. Protein sequence: CASSFGTGSREQYF. The complete variable domain, with remaining parts taken from reference TRBV7-2 and TRBJ2-7, reads GAGVSQSPSNKVTEKGKDVELRCDPISGHTALYWYRQSLGQGLEFLIYFQGNSAPDKSGLPSDRFSAERTGGSVSTLTIQRTQQEDSAVYLCASSFGTGSREQYFGPGTRLTVT.

This clone has a count of ten or more. The gene calls are TRBV5-1 and TRBJ1-1; TRBD1 aligns across 9 bases. CDR3 length: 14 residues. Trimming at V came to 7 bases and at J to 1 base, leaving 5 bases not matched to a gene. The germline V gene encodes CDR1 SGHRS and CDR2 YFSETQ. For the CDR3, the DNA is TGCGCCAGCGCCTCGGGACAGGGGAACACTGAAGCTTTCTTT. Translated, it gives CASASGQGNTEAFF.

This chain uses TRBV7-9 with TRBJ1-2, with TRBD1 matching over 7 bases. CDR3 length: 16 residues. After removal of 5 bases from V and 4 bases from J, the junction contained 13 bases not matched to a gene. The V gene's germline CDR1 is SEHNR and CDR2 FQNEAQ (reference sequence). The CDR3: CASSHTRRTGRYGYTF. The CDR3 nucleotides read TGTGCCAGCAGCCATACCAGAAGGACAGGACGCTATGGCTACACCTTC.

The CDR3 DNA is TGTGCCAGCAGCTTGACAGGGGGCGCTGGGGAGACCCAGTACTTC. This sequence encodes CASSLTGGAGETQYF. The chain is built from TRBV11-2 and TRBJ2-5, with 10 bases identical to TRBD1. The CDR3 is made up of 15 amino acids. The V gene end was trimmed by 3 bases and the J gene end by 5 bases; junction bases not matched to a gene: 6. CDR1 and CDR2 (germline): SGHAT, FQNNGV. Using reference TRBV11-2 and TRBJ2-5 for the parts outside the CDR3, the full variable domain is EAGVAQSPRYKIIEKRQSVAFWCNPISGHATLYWYQQILGQGPKLLIQFQNNGVVDDSQLPKDRFSAERLKGVDSTLKIQPAKLEDSAVYLCASSLTGGAGETQYFGPGTRLLVL.

A few counts support this clone. This chain connects TRBV5-4 to TRBJ2-2; tentatively, D is TRBD1 (6 bases). Germline assignment: CDR1 SGHNT and CDR2 YYREEE (reference sequence). The length of the CDR3 is 11 residues. V lost 7 bases to trimming and J lost 8 bases, with 9 bases between them. In DNA form, the CDR3 reads TGTGCCAGCGCAGGGGTTGGGGAGCTGTTTTTT. Translated: CASAGVGELFF.